There are many counts of the clone carrying this TCR beta chain. The antigen remains unidentified. One entry per CDR3 protein results from TCRdb running MiXCR on the RT-PCR reads. This sample has 500,000 to 600,000 distinct CDR3 sequences, with approximately 7.1% found just once. The data belong to a study of response to subunit inactivated influenza vaccine. Overall study findings and caveats: The study's authors posited that every seasonal influenza vaccination enlists few new T cells.

This CDR3 is built from 15 residues. J gave up 5 bases and V 7 bases, and 10 bases lay outside the gene matches. The material sequenced was PBMCs from blood, taken 23 to 25 months after vaccination. This rearrangement joins TRBV12-3 or TRBV12-4 to TRBJ2-5; 10 nucleotides align to TRBD2. This sequence originates from a man aged 50-75 years who received an inactivated influenza vaccine. The CDR3 region is CASTKAGGPGETQYF. The CDR3 region has the DNA TGTGCCAGCACCAAAGCGGGAGGGCCAGGGGAGACCCAGTACTTC.